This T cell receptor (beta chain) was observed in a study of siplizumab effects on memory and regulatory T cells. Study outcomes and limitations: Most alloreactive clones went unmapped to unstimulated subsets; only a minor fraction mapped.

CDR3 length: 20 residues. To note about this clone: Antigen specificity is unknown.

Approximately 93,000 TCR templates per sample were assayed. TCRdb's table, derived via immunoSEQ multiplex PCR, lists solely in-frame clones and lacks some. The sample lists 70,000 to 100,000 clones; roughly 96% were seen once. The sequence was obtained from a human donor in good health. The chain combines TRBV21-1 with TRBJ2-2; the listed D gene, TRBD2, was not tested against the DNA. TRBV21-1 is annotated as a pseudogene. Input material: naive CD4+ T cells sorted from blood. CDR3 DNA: TGTGCCAGCAGCAAAAAAAAAGCCAGGGGGACTAGCGGGTCCACCGGGGAGCTGTTTTTT. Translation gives CASSKKKARGTSGSTGELFF.